This T cell receptor (beta chain) was profiled in a study of glioma-infiltrating T cells. Study observations and caveats: Only very few CDR3 sequences appeared in both tissue and blood. Tissue-blood divergence was below expectation in non-neoplastic patients, above in gliomas.

Using RNA template, CDR3s of TCR alpha and beta were amplified with iRepertoire arm-PCR. MiXCR, applied by TCRdb to the multiplex PCR reads, yields one record per CDR3 protein. The sample lists approximately 120,000 distinct CDR3 sequences, roughly 25% seen once, with 13% to 15% in the top ten. This clonotype was picked up many times. The antigen remains unidentified. The germline V gene has CDR1 LNHDA and CDR2 SQIVND (reference sequence). The CDR3 contains 13 residues. V was trimmed by 7 bases and J by 2 bases, leaving 10 bases between them. This sequence joins TRBV19 and TRBJ2-3; D possibly corresponds to TRBD1 (5 bases). The TCR originated in a human donor with low-grade glioma or glioblastoma, undergoing nonglioma brain surgery, or in good health (not recorded which). Sequenced: glioma tissue, nonneoplastic brain tissue, or PBMCs (not recorded which). Here the CDR3 reads CASKDMNTDTQYF. The CDR3 bases are TGTGCCAGTAAGGACATGAACACAGATACGCAGTATTTT.